A selection of T cell receptor beta chains follows, all from one sample in a study of blood T cell repertoires in COVID-19. This table comes from immunoSEQ multiplex PCR, and its TCRdb copy is limited to in-frame clones, with some not included. The table lists approximately 290,000 clones, approximately 83% of them singletons, with more than 3.5% in the top ten. The sequenced material came from PBMCs or T cells enriched from blood (not recorded which). These receptors were taken from a young woman who had recovered from COVID-19. The CDR3 runs from the conserved cysteine through the conserved F or W. A D gene is named only where the DNA matches it firmly. A row's size may be missing; if present it is once, few, many or a size class.

D gene: NA; clone size: NA; V gene: TRBV28; J gene: TRBJ1-1; CDR3 DNA: TGTGCCAGCCGCGAGGGAAAAATCGGCGTGACGGACACTGAAGCTTTCTTT; CDR3 protein: CASREGKIGVTDTEAFF
D gene: NA; clone size: NA; V gene: TRBV18; J gene: TRBJ1-2; CDR3 DNA: TGTGCCAGCTCACCACGAGAACTCCTTTACACCTTC; CDR3 protein: CASSPRELLYTF
D gene: NA; clone size: NA; V gene: TRBV28; J gene: TRBJ1-1; CDR3 DNA: TGTGCCAGCAGCTTGGGACACTCGGTGGGGACTGAAGCTTTCTTT; CDR3 protein: CASSLGHSVGTEAFF
D gene: TRBD2; clone size: NA; V gene: TRBV10-1; J gene: TRBJ2-1; CDR3 DNA: TGCGCCAGCAGCTCCACCCCCGGGACTAGGCAGTTCTTC; CDR3 protein: CASSSTPGTRQFF
D gene: TRBD1; clone size: NA; V gene: TRBV7-8; J gene: TRBJ2-5; CDR3 DNA: TGTGCCAGCAGCTTACGGGACAGGGGTAGGGAGACCCAGTACTTC; CDR3 protein: CASSLRDRGRETQYF
D gene: NA; clone size: NA; V gene: TRBV30; J gene: TRBJ1-4; CDR3 DNA: TGTGCCTGGAACCGAGCCCGAACTAATGAAAAACTGTTTTTT; CDR3 protein: CAWNRARTNEKLFF
D gene: NA; clone size: NA; V gene: TRBV6-5; J gene: TRBJ1-2; CDR3 DNA: TGTGCCAGCAGTTATCAGGAGGGGCACTATGGCTACACCTTC; CDR3 protein: CASSYQEGHYGYTF
D gene: TRBD1; clone size: NA; V gene: TRBV28; J gene: TRBJ2-3; CDR3 DNA: TGTGCCAGCAGTCCCCGGACAGGTAGACCTTCTAGCACAGATACGCAGTATTTT; CDR3 protein: CASSPRTGRPSSTDTQYF
D gene: NA; clone size: few; V gene: TRBV5-4; J gene: TRBJ2-1; CDR3 DNA: TGTGCCAGCAGCTTGGGCTGGGCCACCTACAATGAGCAGTTCTTC; CDR3 protein: CASSLGWATYNEQFF
D gene: NA; clone size: NA; V gene: TRBV7-6; J gene: TRBJ1-3; CDR3 DNA: TGTGCCAGCAGCTCAGGGGCAGGCTCCAGTTCCATATATTTT; CDR3 protein: CASSSGAGSSSIYF
D gene: NA; clone size: NA; V gene: TRBV30; J gene: TRBJ1-1; CDR3 DNA: TGTGCCTGGATCAGGGGAGTGAACACTGAAGCTTTCTTT; CDR3 protein: CAWIRGVNTEAFF
D gene: NA; clone size: NA; V gene: TRBV11-3; J gene: TRBJ1-1; CDR3 DNA: TGTGCCAGCAGCCCCCACCGGGGGAACACTGAAGCTTTCTTT; CDR3 protein: CASSPHRGNTEAFF
D gene: NA; clone size: NA; V gene: TRBV28; J gene: TRBJ2-7; CDR3 DNA: TGTGCCAGCGTACCTGGTGCAGGGCGCGAGCAGTACTTC; CDR3 protein: CASVPGAGREQYF
D gene: TRBD1; clone size: NA; V gene: TRBV6-7; J gene: TRBJ1-4; CDR3 DNA: TGTGCCAGCAGTTACTCGAAAGTTGACAGGGGGAAAAAGGCTAATGAAAAACTGTTTTTT; CDR3 protein: CASSYSKVDRGKKANEKLFF
D gene: NA; clone size: NA; V gene: TRBV28; J gene: TRBJ2-1; CDR3 DNA: TGTGCCAGCAGGCACCGAACTCTTTACAATGAGCAGTTCTTC; CDR3 protein: CASRHRTLYNEQFF
D gene: TRBD1; clone size: NA; V gene: TRBV13; J gene: TRBJ1-2; CDR3 DNA: TGTGCCAGCAGCTTAGGGGGACAGCTACACAACTATGGCTACACCTTC; CDR3 protein: CASSLGGQLHNYGYTF
D gene: NA; clone size: NA; V gene: TRBV7-9; J gene: TRBJ1-1; CDR3 DNA: TGTGCCAGCAGCTTAGTGGGAGGGGCGGCCCCGAAGGCTTTCTTT; CDR3 protein: CASSLVGGAAPKAFF
D gene: TRBD1; clone size: once; V gene: TRBV4-1; J gene: TRBJ2-7; CDR3 DNA: TGCGCCAGCAGCCAAGTTAAGGGGGCCTCCTACGAGCAGTACTTC; CDR3 protein: CASSQVKGASYEQYF
D gene: NA; clone size: NA; V gene: TRBV2; J gene: TRBJ2-1; CDR3 DNA: TGTGCCAGCAGGGGCCGACTAGTTTTTACTTCCTACAATGAGCAGTTCTTC; CDR3 protein: CASRGRLVFTSYNEQFF
D gene: NA; clone size: NA; V gene: TRBV27; J gene: TRBJ1-3; CDR3 DNA: TGTGCCAGCAGGCCCGACGGGAGCCACTCTGGAAACACCATATATTTT; CDR3 protein: CASRPDGSHSGNTIYF
D gene: NA; clone size: NA; V gene: TRBV28; J gene: TRBJ1-1; CDR3 DNA: TGTGCCAGCAGTTTGGGAGTGAACACTGAAGCTTTCTTT; CDR3 protein: CASSLGVNTEAFF
D gene: NA; clone size: NA; V gene: TRBV28; J gene: TRBJ2-5; CDR3 DNA: TGTGCCAGCAGTTCCAGACAGACTCAAGAGACCCAGTACTTC; CDR3 protein: CASSSRQTQETQYF
D gene: NA; clone size: NA; V gene: TRBV28; J gene: TRBJ1-2; CDR3 DNA: TGTGCCAGCAGTTTATCTACAGGGACCAACTATGGCTACACCTTC; CDR3 protein: CASSLSTGTNYGYTF
D gene: TRBD2; clone size: NA; V gene: TRBV28; J gene: TRBJ2-1; CDR3 DNA: TGTGCCAGCAGGTACACTAGCGTAAACTCCTACAATGAGCAGTTCTTC; CDR3 protein: CASRYTSVNSYNEQFF
D gene: TRBD2; clone size: NA; V gene: TRBV5-4; J gene: TRBJ2-5; CDR3 DNA: TGTGCCAGCAGCCAGCGGATTAATAGCGGGGGGGCAGGGACCCAGTACTTC; CDR3 protein: CASSQRINSGGAGTQYF
D gene: NA; clone size: few; V gene: TRBV6-5; J gene: TRBJ2-7; CDR3 DNA: TGTGCCAGCAGTTACTCGAGGGGGAACTCCTACGAGCAGTACTTC; CDR3 protein: CASSYSRGNSYEQYF
D gene: TRBD1; clone size: NA; V gene: TRBV24-1; J gene: TRBJ1-5; CDR3 DNA: TGTGCCACTCAACAAGGGGGCGAGTATCAGCCCCAGCATTTT; CDR3 protein: CATQQGGEYQPQHF
D gene: NA; clone size: NA; V gene: TRBV5-1; J gene: TRBJ2-5; CDR3 DNA: TGCGCCAGCAGCTTGGCGCGGAGCCCGGCTAAGACCCAGTACTTC; CDR3 protein: CASSLARSPAKTQYF
D gene: TRBD1; clone size: once; V gene: TRBV30; J gene: TRBJ2-7; CDR3 DNA: TGTGCCTGGAGTGGAGGGACAGGTCCCTACGAGCAGTACTTC; CDR3 protein: CAWSGGTGPYEQYF
D gene: NA; clone size: NA; V gene: TRBV27; J gene: TRBJ2-2; CDR3 DNA: TGTGCCAGCAGTTTTAAACAGACCACCGGGGAGCTGTTTTTT; CDR3 protein: CASSFKQTTGELFF
D gene: TRBD1; clone size: once; V gene: TRBV5-3; J gene: TRBJ1-3; CDR3 DNA: TGTGCCAGAAGCCACCGGGACAGGGTCACGAGCTCTGGAAACACCATATATTTT; CDR3 protein: CARSHRDRVTSSGNTIYF
D gene: TRBD1; clone size: NA; V gene: TRBV6-5; J gene: TRBJ1-5; CDR3 DNA: TGTGCCAGCAGTTGGGGACAGGGGAATCAGCCCCAGCATTTT; CDR3 protein: CASSWGQGNQPQHF
D gene: NA; clone size: NA; V gene: TRBV19; J gene: TRBJ1-1; CDR3 DNA: TGTGCCAGTAGTATAAGGCGGGCGGCTAACACTGAAGCTTTCTTT; CDR3 protein: CASSIRRAANTEAFF
D gene: NA; clone size: NA; V gene: TRBV27; J gene: TRBJ2-2; CDR3 DNA: TGTGCCAGCAGGGGGGCTCAGAACAGGGTTACCGGGGAGCTGTTTTTT; CDR3 protein: CASRGAQNRVTGELFF
D gene: TRBD1; clone size: once; V gene: TRBV7-3; J gene: TRBJ1-1; CDR3 DNA: TGTGCCAGCAGCATACCGGGACAGGCAGAAGCTTTCTTT; CDR3 protein: CASSIPGQAEAFF
D gene: TRBD1; clone size: NA; V gene: TRBV15; J gene: TRBJ2-7; CDR3 DNA: TGTGCCACCAGCAGAGATCGTGGGACAGAGATCTACGAGCAGTACTTC; CDR3 protein: CATSRDRGTEIYEQYF
D gene: NA; clone size: NA; V gene: TRBV21-1; J gene: TRBJ2-1; CDR3 DNA: TGTGCCAGCAGCAAAGATCAGGGGCAGGGGGCGCGAGACAATGAGCAGTTCTTC; CDR3 protein: CASSKDQGQGARDNEQFF
D gene: NA; clone size: NA; V gene: TRBV28; J gene: TRBJ1-5; CDR3 DNA: TGTGCCAGCAGTTTAGGTAGTGCAGGGAGCAATCAGCCCCAGCATTTT; CDR3 protein: CASSLGSAGSNQPQHF
D gene: NA; clone size: NA; V gene: TRBV5-1; J gene: TRBJ2-3; CDR3 DNA: TGCGCCAGCAGCCCTCAGGATTGGGGGGGGCGGAGCACAGATACGCAGTATTTT; CDR3 protein: CASSPQDWGGRSTDTQYF
D gene: NA; clone size: once; V gene: TRBV12-3/TRBV12-4; J gene: TRBJ1-5; CDR3 DNA: TGTGCCAGCAGTCAGGGAAATCAGCCCCAGCATTTT; CDR3 protein: CASSQGNQPQHF
D gene: NA; clone size: NA; V gene: TRBV7-9; J gene: TRBJ1-2; CDR3 DNA: TGTGCCAGCAGCCCAATGCCTCTTGCGGCCTATGGCTACACCTTC; CDR3 protein: CASSPMPLAAYGYTF
D gene: NA; clone size: few; V gene: TRBV13; J gene: TRBJ1-4; CDR3 DNA: TGTGCCAGCAGCTCGAGGACAGAGAATGAAAAACTGTTTTTT; CDR3 protein: CASSSRTENEKLFF
D gene: TRBD1; clone size: once; V gene: TRBV18; J gene: TRBJ2-3; CDR3 DNA: TGTGCCAGCTCATCTCCCGAGGGGGCGAAAGATACGCAGTATTTT; CDR3 protein: CASSSPEGAKDTQYF
D gene: TRBD2; clone size: NA; V gene: TRBV27; J gene: TRBJ2-3; CDR3 DNA: TGTGCCAGCAGTGCTATGACTAGCGGGAGGGGGGGAGATACGCAGTATTTT; CDR3 protein: CASSAMTSGRGGDTQYF
D gene: NA; clone size: NA; V gene: TRBV7-9; J gene: TRBJ2-7; CDR3 DNA: TGTGCCAGCAGCTTTTCAGGATACGAGCAGTACTTC; CDR3 protein: CASSFSGYEQYF
D gene: NA; clone size: NA; V gene: TRBV7-9; J gene: TRBJ1-5; CDR3 DNA: TGTGCCAGCAAAGGGGGGGGTGGTAATCAGCCCCAGCATTTT; CDR3 protein: CASKGGGGNQPQHF
D gene: NA; clone size: NA; V gene: TRBV13; J gene: TRBJ1-6; CDR3 DNA: TGTGCCAGCAGCTCGCGGCCCCCTTCACCCCTCCACTTT; CDR3 protein: CASSSRPPSPLHF
D gene: NA; clone size: NA; V gene: TRBV11-2; J gene: TRBJ2-7; CDR3 DNA: TGTGCCAGCAGCTTAACATCCGGGAACTACGAGCAGTACTTC; CDR3 protein: CASSLTSGNYEQYF
D gene: NA; clone size: NA; V gene: TRBV28; J gene: TRBJ1-3; CDR3 DNA: TGTGCCAGCAGCCCGGACGGGGGTCTTGGAAACACCATATATTTT; CDR3 protein: CASSPDGGLGNTIYF
D gene: NA; clone size: NA; V gene: TRBV5-1; J gene: TRBJ2-5; CDR3 DNA: TGCGCCAGCAGCTTGTCCTTTCGGACAGAAGAGACCCAGTACTTC; CDR3 protein: CASSLSFRTEETQYF